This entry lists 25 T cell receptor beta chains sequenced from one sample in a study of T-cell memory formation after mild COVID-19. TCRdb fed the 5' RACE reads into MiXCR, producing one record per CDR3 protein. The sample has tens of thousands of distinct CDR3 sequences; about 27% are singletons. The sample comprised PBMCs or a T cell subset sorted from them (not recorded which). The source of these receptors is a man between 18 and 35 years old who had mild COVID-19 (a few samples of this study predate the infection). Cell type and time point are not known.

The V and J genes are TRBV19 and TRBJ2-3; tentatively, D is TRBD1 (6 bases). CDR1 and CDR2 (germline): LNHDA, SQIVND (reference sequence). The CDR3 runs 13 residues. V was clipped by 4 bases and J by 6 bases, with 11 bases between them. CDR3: CASSTGAADTQYF. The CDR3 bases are TGTGCCAGTAGTACAGGGGCAGCGGATACGCAGTATTTT.

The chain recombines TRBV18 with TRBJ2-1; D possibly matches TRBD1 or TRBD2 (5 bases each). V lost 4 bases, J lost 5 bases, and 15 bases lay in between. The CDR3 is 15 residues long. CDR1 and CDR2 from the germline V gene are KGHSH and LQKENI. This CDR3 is CASSRITGANNEQFF. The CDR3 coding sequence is TGTGCCAGCTCACGCATAACCGGGGCAAACAATGAGCAGTTCTTC.

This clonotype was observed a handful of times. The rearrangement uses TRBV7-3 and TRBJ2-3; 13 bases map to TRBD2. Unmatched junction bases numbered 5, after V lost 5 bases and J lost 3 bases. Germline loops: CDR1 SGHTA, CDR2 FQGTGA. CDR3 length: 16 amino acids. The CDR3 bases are TGTGCCAGCAGCAGGACTAGCGGGGGTTTGACAGATACGCAGTATTTT. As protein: CASSRTSGGLTDTQYF.

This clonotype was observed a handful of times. The CDR3, as DNA: TGTGCCAGCAAAGGACCGGGCAGATACACAGATACGCAGTATTTT. This sequence encodes CASKGPGRYTDTQYF. V gene TRBV2 combines with J gene TRBJ2-3; no firm D call. CDR3 length: 15 residues. V lost 7 bases, J lost 2 bases, and 16 bases lay in between. Looked up from germline, CDR1 is SNHLY and CDR2 is FYNNEI.

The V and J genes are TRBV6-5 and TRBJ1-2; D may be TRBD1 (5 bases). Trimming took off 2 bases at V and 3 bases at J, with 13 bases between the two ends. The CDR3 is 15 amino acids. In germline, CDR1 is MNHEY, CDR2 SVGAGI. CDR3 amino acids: CASSYRLSGHYGYTF. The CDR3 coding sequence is TGTGCCAGCAGTTACCGGCTATCAGGGCACTATGGCTACACCTTC.

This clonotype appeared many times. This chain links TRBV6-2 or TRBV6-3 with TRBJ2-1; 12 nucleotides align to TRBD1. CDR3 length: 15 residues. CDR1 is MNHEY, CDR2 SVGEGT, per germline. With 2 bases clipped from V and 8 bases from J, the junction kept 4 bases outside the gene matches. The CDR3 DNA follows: TGTGCCAGCAGTTACCGGGGACAGGGGGCGGATGAGCAGTTCTTC. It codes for CASSYRGQGADEQFF.

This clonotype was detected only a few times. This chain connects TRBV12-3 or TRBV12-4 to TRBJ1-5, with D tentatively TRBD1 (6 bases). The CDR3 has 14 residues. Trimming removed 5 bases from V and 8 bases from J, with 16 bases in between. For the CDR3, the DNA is TGTGCCAGCAGTCAGAACAGGGCCCATGAGCCCCAGCATTTT. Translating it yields CASSQNRAHEPQHF.

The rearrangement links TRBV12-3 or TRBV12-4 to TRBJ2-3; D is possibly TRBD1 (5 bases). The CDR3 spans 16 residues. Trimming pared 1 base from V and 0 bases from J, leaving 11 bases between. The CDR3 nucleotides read TGTGCCAGCAGTTTAGTCAGGGAAACTAGCACAGATACGCAGTATTTT. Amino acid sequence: CASSLVRETSTDTQYF.

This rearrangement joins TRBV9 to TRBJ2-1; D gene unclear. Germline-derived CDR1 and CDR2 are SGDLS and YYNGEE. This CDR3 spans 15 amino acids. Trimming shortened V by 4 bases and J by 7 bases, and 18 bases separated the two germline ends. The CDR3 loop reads CASSLRTAVMNEQFF. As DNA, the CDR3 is TGTGCCAGCAGCCTCAGGACGGCTGTCATGAATGAGCAGTTCTTC.

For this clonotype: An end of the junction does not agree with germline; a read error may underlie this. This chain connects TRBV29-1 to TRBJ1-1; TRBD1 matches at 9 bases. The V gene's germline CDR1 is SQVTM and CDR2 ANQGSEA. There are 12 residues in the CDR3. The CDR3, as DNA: TGCAGCGTTGACCCTAGGACAGGGGCAGTGGTATTT. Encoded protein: CSVDPRTGAVVF. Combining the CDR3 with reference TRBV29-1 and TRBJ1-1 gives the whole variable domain SAVISQKPSRDICQRGTSLTIQCQVDSQVTMMFWYRQQPGQSLTLIATANQGSEATYESGFVIDKFPISRPNLTFSTLTVSNMSPEDSSIYLCSVDPRTGAVVFGQGTRLTVV.

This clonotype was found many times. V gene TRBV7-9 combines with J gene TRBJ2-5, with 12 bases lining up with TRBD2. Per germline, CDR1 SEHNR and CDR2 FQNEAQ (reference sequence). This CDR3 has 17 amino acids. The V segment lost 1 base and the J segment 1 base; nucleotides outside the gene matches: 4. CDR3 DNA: TGTGCCAGCAGCTTAGTTGGGGGACTAGCGGGCCAAGAGACCCAGTACTTC. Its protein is CASSLVGGLAGQETQYF.

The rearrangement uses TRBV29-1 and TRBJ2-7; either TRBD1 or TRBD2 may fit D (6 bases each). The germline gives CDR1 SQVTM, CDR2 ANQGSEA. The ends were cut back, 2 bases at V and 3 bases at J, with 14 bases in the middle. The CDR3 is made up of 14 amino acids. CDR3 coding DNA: TGCAGCGTTGAATTTGGGGGGACAAACTACGAGCAGTACTTC. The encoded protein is CSVEFGGTNYEQYF.

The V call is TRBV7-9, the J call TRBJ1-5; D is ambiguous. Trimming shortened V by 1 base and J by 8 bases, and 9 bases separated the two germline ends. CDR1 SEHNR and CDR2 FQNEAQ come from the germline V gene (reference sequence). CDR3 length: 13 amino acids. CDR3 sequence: CASSLGGDEPQHF. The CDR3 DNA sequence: TGTGCCAGCAGCTTAGGGGGTGACGAGCCCCAGCATTTT.

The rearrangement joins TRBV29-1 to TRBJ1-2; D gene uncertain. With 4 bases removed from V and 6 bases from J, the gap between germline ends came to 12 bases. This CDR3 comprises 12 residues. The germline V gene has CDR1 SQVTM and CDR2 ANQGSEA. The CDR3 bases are TGCAGCGTTGGGCCCCGACGAGATGGCTACACCTTC. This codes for CSVGPRRDGYTF.

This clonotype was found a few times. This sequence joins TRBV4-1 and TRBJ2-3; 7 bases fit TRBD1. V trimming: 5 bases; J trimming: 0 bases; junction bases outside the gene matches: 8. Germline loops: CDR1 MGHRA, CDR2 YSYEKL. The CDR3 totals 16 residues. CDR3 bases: TGCGCCAGCAGCTTAACCGGGACAGACAGCACAGATACGCAGTATTTT. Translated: CASSLTGTDSTDTQYF.

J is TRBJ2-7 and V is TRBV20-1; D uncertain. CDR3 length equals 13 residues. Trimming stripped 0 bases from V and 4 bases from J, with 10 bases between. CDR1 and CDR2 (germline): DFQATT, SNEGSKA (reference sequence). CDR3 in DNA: TGCAGTGCTAGAGATCGTGGAGCTTACGAGCAGTACGTC. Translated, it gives CSARDRGAYEQYV.

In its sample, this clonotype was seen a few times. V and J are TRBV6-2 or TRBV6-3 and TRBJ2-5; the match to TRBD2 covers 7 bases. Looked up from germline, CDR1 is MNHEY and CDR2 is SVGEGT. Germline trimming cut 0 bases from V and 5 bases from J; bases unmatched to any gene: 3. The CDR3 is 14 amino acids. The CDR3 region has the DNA TGTGCCAGCAGTTACTCGGGAGCGGGGGAGACCCAGTACTTC. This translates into CASSYSGAGETQYF.

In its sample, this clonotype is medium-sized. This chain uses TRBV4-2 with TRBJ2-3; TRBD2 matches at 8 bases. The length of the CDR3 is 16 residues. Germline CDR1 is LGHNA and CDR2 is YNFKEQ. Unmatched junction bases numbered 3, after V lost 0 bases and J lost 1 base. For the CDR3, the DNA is TGTGCCAGCAGCCAAGATCGAGCGGGGGGCACAGATACGCAGTATTTT. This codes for CASSQDRAGGTDTQYF.

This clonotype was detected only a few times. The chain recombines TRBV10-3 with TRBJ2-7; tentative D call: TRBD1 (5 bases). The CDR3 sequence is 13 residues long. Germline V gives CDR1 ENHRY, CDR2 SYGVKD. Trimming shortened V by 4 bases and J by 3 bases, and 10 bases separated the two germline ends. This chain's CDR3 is CAISGPDSYEQYV. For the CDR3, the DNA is TGTGCCATCAGTGGGCCAGACAGCTACGAGCAGTACGTC.

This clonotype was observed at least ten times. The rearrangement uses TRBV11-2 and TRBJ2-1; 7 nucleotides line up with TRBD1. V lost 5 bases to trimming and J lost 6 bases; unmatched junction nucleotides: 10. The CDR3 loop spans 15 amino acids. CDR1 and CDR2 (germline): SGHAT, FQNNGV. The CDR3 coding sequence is TGTGCCAGCAGCCGTACCTCCAGGGGGTTCAATGAGCAGTTCTTC. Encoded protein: CASSRTSRGFNEQFF.

The CDR3 sequence: CASSLADSPNEKLFF. CDR3 DNA sequence: TGTGCCAGCAGCTTAGCCGACAGTCCTAATGAAAAACTGTTTTTT. V usage is TRBV7-9 and J usage is TRBJ1-4; D possibly corresponds to TRBD1 (5 bases). With 0 bases removed from V and 3 bases from J, the gap between germline ends came to 8 bases. Germline V lookup: CDR1 SEHNR, CDR2 FQNEAQ (reference sequence). The CDR3 sequence is 15 residues long.

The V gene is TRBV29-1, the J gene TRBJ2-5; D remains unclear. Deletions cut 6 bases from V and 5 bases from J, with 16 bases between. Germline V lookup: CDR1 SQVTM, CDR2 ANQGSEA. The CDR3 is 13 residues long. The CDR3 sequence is CSVVTLLGETQYF. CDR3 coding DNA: TGCAGCGTCGTGACACTCCTTGGGGAGACCCAGTACTTC.

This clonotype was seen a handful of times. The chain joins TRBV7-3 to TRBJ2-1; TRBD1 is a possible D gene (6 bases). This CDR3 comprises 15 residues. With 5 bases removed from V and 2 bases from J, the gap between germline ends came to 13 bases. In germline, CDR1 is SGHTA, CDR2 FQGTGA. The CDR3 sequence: CASSPGTPAYNEQFF. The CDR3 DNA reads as TGTGCCAGCAGCCCCGGGACACCGGCCTACAATGAGCAGTTCTTC.

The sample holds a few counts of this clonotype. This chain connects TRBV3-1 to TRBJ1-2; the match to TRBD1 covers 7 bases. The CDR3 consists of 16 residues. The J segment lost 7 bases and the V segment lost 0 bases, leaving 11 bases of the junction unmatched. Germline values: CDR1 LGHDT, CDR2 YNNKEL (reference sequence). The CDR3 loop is CASSQDQAGGSGGYTF. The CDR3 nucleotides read TGTGCCAGCAGCCAAGATCAAGCAGGGGGATCGGGTGGCTACACCTTC.

CDR3 DNA sequence: TGTGCCAGCAGCCACCCCAGGGCAGAGACCCAGTACTTC. This translates into CASSHPRAETQYF. The chain joins TRBV7-9 to TRBJ2-5, with D possibly being TRBD1 (5 bases). Trimming took off 5 bases at V and 4 bases at J, with 11 bases between the two ends. The length of the CDR3 is 13 residues. Germline V gene data show CDR1 as SEHNR and CDR2 as FQNEAQ (reference sequence).